This TCR beta chain was identified during a study of shared clonotypes between healthy human individuals (dated by TCRdb to 2020 to 2021). Study-wide context: The cohort included a few men and a couple of women between 18 and 49 years of age. To increase sequencing depth and limit assay-specific biases, TCR repertoire library preparation and sequencing were carried out by different laboratories using diverse techniques. Per donor, three plates each were used for CD4 naive and CD4 memory, two for CD8 naive, and one for CD8 memory. Between about 0.94 and 8.9 billion PBMCs per donor were obtained by leukapheresis. To estimate repertoire size and how much clonotype sharing occurs between individuals, the study deeply sequenced the blood TCR repertoires of about five healthy adults.

According to the germline V gene (reference sequence), CDR1 reads MNHEY and CDR2 reads SMNVEV. Taken from cysteine to phenylalanine, the CDR3 has 13 residues. Just the 39-base CDR3 DNA is kept, in frame starting at base 1. Using the deep immunoSEQ assay, multiplex PCR amplified TCR CDR3 regions from genomic DNA. Genomic DNA extracted from each cell subset was distributed evenly over all wells of several immunoSEQ 96-well plates, and each plate served as one replicate. Each replicate PCR for sorted subsets received 150 to 250 ng genomic DNA, equal to tens of thousands of T cell genomes. Purified libraries were measured with a Qubit 3.0 fluorometer, size-checked on a Bioanalyzer 2100, and measured again with the KAPA Library Quantification kit. A separate single-read 150-cycle Illumina NextSeq 550 flow cell was used to sequence each immunoSEQ 96-well plate. The original pipeline was this. The immunoSEQ output contained only junctional sequences without quality scores, so filtering could not match that applied to full-length reads. To assign V/J genes and CDR3, sequences were annotated against IMGT germline references using PyIR, a Python wrapper for IgBLAST v1.9. Reads were filtered out if the reads had weak V/J assignments (E-value above 1e-6), no CDR3, stop codons, out-of-frame junctions, or ambiguous translated residues. V3J clonotypes were defined as sequences sharing the same inferred V gene, J gene, and CDR3 amino acid sequence. To compute the percentage overlap between repertoires, the number of shared unique clonotypes was divided by the size of the smaller repertoire. Three approaches were used to assess repertoire richness: RTK rarefaction, the Chao1 estimator, and Recon v2.1 estimates of unobserved clonotypes. OLGA was used to compute generation probabilities for all TCRbeta clonotypes that the gDNA method yielded from four donors. The table was pulled from immuneACCESS by TCRdb, which kept in-frame rearrangements only. Such tables lose some clones; where checked, under half of the loss comes from unresolved V genes, and the rest has no known cause. The V and J calls and the clone size are those of that table, but D and trimming were determined from the DNA. This sample holds a few million clones; under 97% were observed only once. 0.13% of the sample lies in the top ten.

With respect to this clone: Its antigen remains unidentified. A junction boundary mismatches the germline segment, possibly from a read error.

Healthy HIV-negative adults with no recently reported acute infections or vaccinations were included as donors. Only Caucasian adults living in Nashville, Tennessee, USA were represented among the donors. CD4+ T cells were enriched by magnetic negative selection, after which naive cells were positively selected on CD45RA and the negative fraction was taken as the memory subset. Blood was collected by leukapheresis, and PBMCs were isolated by Ficoll-Histopaque density gradient centrifugation and then cryopreserved in liquid nitrogen vapor phase. Analytical flow cytometry was used to check the purity and quantity of each magnetically sorted T cell population. Each sorted fraction had its genomic DNA isolated and then quantified by UV absorbance on a Nanodrop 2000c. What the study reported, not specific to this receptor: Clonotypes shared by all four sorted-subset donors showed higher generation probabilities than non-shared clonotypes. Rarefaction of sorted-subset datasets indicated incomplete sequencing despite the large sequencing depth. Naive subsets generally had larger estimated clonotype richness than memory subsets. Sharing across several donors was observed for 4.5% to 6.5% of naive CD4, 3% to 4% of naive CD8, about 2.3% of memory CD4, and about 0.38% of memory CD8 clonotypes. Pairwise subsampling led to the expectation that sequencing depth would affect the degree of clonotype sharing among donors. The small number of donors limited the genetic and exposure-history diversity represented. Sampling was restricted to blood, and TCR repertoires in tissue are likely to differ from TCR repertoires in blood.

Recombination joined TRBV27 with TRBJ2-7, with the D assignment possibly TRBD1 or TRBD2, given 5 matching bases for each. The sequenced sample was naive CD4+ T cells sorted from blood. The cell subset or site tag for this specimen amounts to: CD45RA+ positively selected. This clonotype originated in a young man in good health. This receptor carries the CDR3 CASSLSFGDRRNF. The nucleotide sequence reads TGTGCCAGCAGTTTATCGTTTGGGGACCGACGTAACTTC.